This record looks at one T cell receptor (beta chain) sequence and its context. Trimming left V 5 bases short and J 0 bases short, with 11 bases between. CDR1 is LGHNT and CDR2 is FRNRAP in the germline V gene. The CDR3 spans 14 residues. This record comes from a study of OX40 agonist ivuxolimab in advanced cancers. Study-level background: Every 2 weeks, patients got intravenous ivuxolimab at one of six dose levels (0.01-10 mg/kg).

The assay was immunoSEQ multiplex PCR, and TCRdb's table has in-frame clones only and misses some. The sample lists roughly 45,000 clones, roughly 86% occurring once. The sequence was obtained from an adult with an advanced solid tumor such as melanoma, head and neck, liver or kidney cancer. The V gene is TRBV12-5, the J gene TRBJ2-7; D is unresolved. Sequenced here: CD4+ or CD8+ T cells sorted from blood, sampled in a trial of the OX40 agonist ivuxolimab. Here the CDR3 DNA reads TGTGCTAGTGGTCTGACCTTGAGCTCCTACGAGCAGTACTTC. Its translation is CASGLTLSSYEQYF.